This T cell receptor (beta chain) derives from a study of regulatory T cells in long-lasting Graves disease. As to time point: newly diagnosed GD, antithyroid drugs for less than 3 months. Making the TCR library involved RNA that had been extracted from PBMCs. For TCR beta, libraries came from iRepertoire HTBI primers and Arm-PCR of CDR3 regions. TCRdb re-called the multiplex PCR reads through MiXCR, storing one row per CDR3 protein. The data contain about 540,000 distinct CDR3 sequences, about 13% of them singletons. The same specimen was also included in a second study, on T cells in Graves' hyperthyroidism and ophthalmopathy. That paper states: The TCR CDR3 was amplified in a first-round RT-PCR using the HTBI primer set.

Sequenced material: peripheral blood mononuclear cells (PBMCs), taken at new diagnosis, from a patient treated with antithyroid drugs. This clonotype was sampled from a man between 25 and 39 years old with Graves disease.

The CDR3: CASRGPAYNEQFF. In DNA form, the CDR3 reads TGTGCCAGCAGGGGACCCGCCTACAATGAGCAGTTCTTC. The chain employs TRBV6-2 or TRBV6-3 and TRBJ2-1; D is tentatively TRBD1 or TRBD2 (5 bases each). The CDR3 has 13 amino acids. The V end lost 6 bases, the J end lost 2 bases, and 8 bases lay between the germline ends. CDR1 is MNHEY, CDR2 SVGEGT, per germline.